The TCR beta chain described here comes from a study of control samples from healthy donors and cancer patients. CDR3 length: 17 residues. Germline trimming cut 4 bases from V and 4 bases from J; bases unmatched to any gene: 11. CDR1 SGHKS and CDR2 YYEKEE come from the germline V gene (reference sequence). Profiling relied on immunoSEQ multiplex PCR, and the TCRdb table lists in-frame clones only, not all of them. The table shows over 60,000 clones, with roughly 89% occurring only once. The J gene is TRBJ2-7, the V gene TRBV5-5; 13 nucleotides align to TRBD2. The clonotype comes from a woman in her sixties or seventies with head and neck cancer. The sample was PBMCs. Here the CDR3 DNA reads TGTGCCAGCAGCGTGGGACTAGCGGGAATCGCTGGGTACGAGCAGTACTTC. It is translated as CASSVGLAGIAGYEQYF. The full variable domain, rest sourced from reference TRBV5-5 and TRBJ2-7, is DAGVTQSPTHLIKTRGQQVTLRCSPISGHKSVSWYQQVLGQGPQFIFQYYEKEERGRGNFPDRFSARQFPNYSSELNVNALLLGDSALYLCASSVGLAGIAGYEQYFGPGTRLTVT.